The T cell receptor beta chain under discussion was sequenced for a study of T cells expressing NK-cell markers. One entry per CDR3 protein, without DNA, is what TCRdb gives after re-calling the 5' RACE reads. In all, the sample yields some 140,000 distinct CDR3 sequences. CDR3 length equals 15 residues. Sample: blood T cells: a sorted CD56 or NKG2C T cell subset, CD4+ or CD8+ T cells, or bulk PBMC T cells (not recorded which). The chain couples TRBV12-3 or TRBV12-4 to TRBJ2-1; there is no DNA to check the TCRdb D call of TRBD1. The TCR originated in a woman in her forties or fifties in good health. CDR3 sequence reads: CASSFLGAASNEQFF.